The present entry profiles one T cell receptor beta chain with its context. Antigen specificity is unknown. The V gene lost 3 bases and the J gene lost 4 bases, with 6 bases spanning the gap. In germline, CDR1 is SGHTA, CDR2 FQGNSA. The CDR3 has 12 amino acids. The data stem from a study of T cell responses to AZD1222 COVID-19 vaccine. Sequencing used immunoSEQ multiplex PCR; TCRdb keeps in-frame clones, though not all of them. The sample lists 190,000 or so clones, roughly 92% seen once, with roughly 1% in the top ten. Study-wide findings and caveats: Donor demographics were predominantly white British with a female majority; clonal diversity may be underestimated. As reported, nearly half of all spike-specific TCRs target variant regions that are unmutated. No repertoire was sampled before or during the peak T cell response, only after it.

Pooled in the analysis were second doses at about 4 or about 12 weeks. This TCR derives from an adult who received the AZD1222 COVID-19 vaccine. The V and J genes are TRBV7-2 and TRBJ2-5; D is ambiguous. Source: peripheral blood, taken 28 days after the second AZD1222 dose. CDR3 DNA: TGTGCCAGCAGCTTTAGCCGAGAGACCCAGTACTTC. Amino acid sequence: CASSFSRETQYF.